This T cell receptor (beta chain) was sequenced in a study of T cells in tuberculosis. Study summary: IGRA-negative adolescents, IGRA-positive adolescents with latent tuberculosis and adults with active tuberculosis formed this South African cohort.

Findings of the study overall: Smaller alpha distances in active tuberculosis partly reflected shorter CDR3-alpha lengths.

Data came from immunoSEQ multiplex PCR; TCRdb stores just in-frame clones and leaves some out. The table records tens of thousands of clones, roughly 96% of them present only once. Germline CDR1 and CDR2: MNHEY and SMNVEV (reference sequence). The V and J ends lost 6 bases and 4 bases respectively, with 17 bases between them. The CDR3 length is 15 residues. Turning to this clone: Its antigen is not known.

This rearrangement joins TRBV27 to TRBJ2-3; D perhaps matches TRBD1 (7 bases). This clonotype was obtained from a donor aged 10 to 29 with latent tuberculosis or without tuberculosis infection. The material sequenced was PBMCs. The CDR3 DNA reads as TGTGCCAGCAGGATGAACAGGGGAGGCGCAGATACGCAGTATTTT. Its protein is CASRMNRGGADTQYF.